The 2 T cell receptor beta chains below were found in one sample sequenced in a study of graft-versus-host responses after intestinal transplantation. Clones were read by immunoSEQ multiplex PCR, and TCRdb kept only the in-frame ones, dropping some. Of several thousand clones in the sample, over 40% were seen once. There were some 200,000 CFSE-labeled responder cells plated together with some 200,000 irradiated, violet-dye-labeled stimulator cells. The source material was alloreactive CD8+ T cells from a mixed lymphocyte reaction culture, sampled before transplantation. Subset indicated: CFSE-low proliferating T cells sorted from approximately six-day pre-transplant mixed lymphocyte reaction (GvH or HvG direction). The receptors shown here come from a human patient who was an organ donor for intestinal transplantation.

The chain combines TRBV5-5 with TRBJ2-2, with D perhaps TRBD2 (5 bases). V dropped 4 bases and J dropped 4 bases, with 17 bases sitting between them. This CDR3 spans 16 amino acids. CDR1 and CDR2 from the germline V gene are SGHKS and YYEKEE (reference sequence). The CDR3 bases are TGTGCCAGCAGCGCCTTGGAGGTTAGCCCCACCGGGGAGCTGTTTTTT. Translation gives CASSALEVSPTGELFF. Variable domain in full (rest from reference TRBV5-5 and TRBJ2-2): DAGVTQSPTHLIKTRGQQVTLRCSPISGHKSVSWYQQVLGQGPQFIFQYYEKEERGRGNFPDRFSARQFPNYSSELNVNALLLGDSALYLCASSALEVSPTGELFFGEGSRLTVL.

This clone was observed a few times. V and J are TRBV6-6 and TRBJ2-3; tentatively, D is TRBD2 (6 bases). V was trimmed by 4 bases and J by 2 bases, leaving 10 bases between them. CDR3 size: 14 residues. In germline, CDR1 is MNHNY, CDR2 SVGAGI (reference sequence). The CDR3 sequence is CASSWTIFTDTQYF. The DNA for the CDR3 is TGTGCCAGCAGTTGGACTATTTTCACAGATACGCAGTATTTT.